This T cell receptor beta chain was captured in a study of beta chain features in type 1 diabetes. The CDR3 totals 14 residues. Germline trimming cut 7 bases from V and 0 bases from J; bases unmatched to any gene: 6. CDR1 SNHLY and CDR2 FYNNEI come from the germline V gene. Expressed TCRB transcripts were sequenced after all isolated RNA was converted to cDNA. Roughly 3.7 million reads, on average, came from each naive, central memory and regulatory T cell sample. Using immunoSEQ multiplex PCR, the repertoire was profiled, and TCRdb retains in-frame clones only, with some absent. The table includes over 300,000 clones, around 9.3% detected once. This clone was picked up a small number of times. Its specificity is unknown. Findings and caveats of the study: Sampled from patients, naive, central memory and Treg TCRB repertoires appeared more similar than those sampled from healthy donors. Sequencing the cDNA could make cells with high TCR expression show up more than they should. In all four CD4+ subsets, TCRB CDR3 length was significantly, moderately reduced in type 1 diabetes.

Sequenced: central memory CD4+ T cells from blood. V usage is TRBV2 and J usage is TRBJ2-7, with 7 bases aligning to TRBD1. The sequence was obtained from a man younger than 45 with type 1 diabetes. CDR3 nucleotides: TGTGCCAGCAACGACAGGGTTGGCTCCTACGAGCAGTACTTC. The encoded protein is CASNDRVGSYEQYF.